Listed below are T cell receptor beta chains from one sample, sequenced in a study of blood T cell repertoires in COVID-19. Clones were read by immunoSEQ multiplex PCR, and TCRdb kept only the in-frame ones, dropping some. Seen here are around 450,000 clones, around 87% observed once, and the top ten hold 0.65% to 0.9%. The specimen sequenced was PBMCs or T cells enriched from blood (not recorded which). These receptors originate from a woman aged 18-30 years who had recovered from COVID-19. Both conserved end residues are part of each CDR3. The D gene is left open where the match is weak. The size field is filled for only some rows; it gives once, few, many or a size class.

CDR3 protein: CASGGTNEKLFF
CDR3 DNA: TGTGCCAGCGGGGGGACTAATGAAAAACTGTTTTTT
clone size: .
J gene: TRBJ1-4
D gene: .
V gene: TRBV28

CDR3 protein: CASTRVEEKLFF
CDR3 DNA: TGTGCCAGCACGAGGGTAGAGGAAAAACTGTTTTTT
clone size: .
J gene: TRBJ1-4
D gene: .
V gene: TRBV2

CDR3 protein: CASSPTAGQGVEEKLFF
CDR3 DNA: TGCGCCAGCAGCCCCACAGCCGGACAGGGGGTGGAGGAAAAACTGTTTTTT
clone size: .
J gene: TRBJ1-4
D gene: TRBD1
V gene: TRBV5-1

CDR3 protein: CASSQAPGVASTDTQYF
CDR3 DNA: TGCGCCAGCAGCCAAGCTCCGGGGGTTGCGAGCACAGATACGCAGTATTTT
clone size: .
J gene: TRBJ2-3
D gene: .
V gene: TRBV4-1

CDR3 protein: CASSLAGGSSYEQYF
CDR3 DNA: TGTGCTAGCAGCTTGGCGGGGGGAAGCTCCTACGAGCAGTACTTC
clone size: .
J gene: TRBJ2-7
D gene: TRBD2
V gene: TRBV7-7

CDR3 protein: CASSSDPRGGYTEAFF
CDR3 DNA: TGTGCCAGCAGCTCCGACCCCAGGGGAGGGTACACTGAAGCTTTCTTT
clone size: once
J gene: TRBJ1-1
D gene: .
V gene: TRBV9

CDR3 protein: CASSGFLGAIGETQYF
CDR3 DNA: TGTGCCAGCAGTGGGTTTTTAGGGGCGATCGGGGAGACCCAGTACTTC
clone size: .
J gene: TRBJ2-5
D gene: .
V gene: TRBV2

CDR3 protein: CASSQDTGAGTQYF
CDR3 DNA: TGTGCCAGCAGCCAAGATACAGGGGCTGGAACCCAGTACTTC
clone size: .
J gene: TRBJ2-5
D gene: TRBD1
V gene: TRBV3-1/TRBV3-2

CDR3 protein: CASTTLGQKSSYEQYF
CDR3 DNA: TGTGCCAGCACTACACTCGGACAGAAGAGCTCCTACGAGCAGTACTTC
clone size: .
J gene: TRBJ2-7
D gene: .
V gene: TRBV28

CDR3 protein: CASSVKTQYF
CDR3 DNA: TGCGCCAGCAGTGTTAAGACCCAGTACTTC
clone size: few
J gene: TRBJ2-5
D gene: .
V gene: TRBV10-1

CDR3 protein: CASRPPGEVSPLHF
CDR3 DNA: TGTGCCAGTAGACCTCCGGGGGAGGTTTCACCCCTCCACTTT
clone size: .
J gene: TRBJ1-6
D gene: .
V gene: TRBV19

CDR3 protein: CASSSPRDKGTNQPQHF
CDR3 DNA: TGTGCCAGCAGTTCCCCCCGCGACAAAGGAACCAATCAGCCCCAGCATTTT
clone size: .
J gene: TRBJ1-5
D gene: .
V gene: TRBV28

CDR3 protein: CASSPKRTGRGYGYTF
CDR3 DNA: TGTGCCAGCAGCCCAAAACGGACAGGGCGCGGCTATGGCTACACCTTC
clone size: .
J gene: TRBJ1-2
D gene: TRBD1
V gene: TRBV7-9

CDR3 protein: CASSPKRGFPGELFF
CDR3 DNA: TGTGCCAGCAGCCCAAAGAGAGGTTTTCCCGGGGAGCTGTTTTTT
clone size: .
J gene: TRBJ2-2
D gene: .
V gene: TRBV5-6

CDR3 protein: CASSLAGGRSTDTQYF
CDR3 DNA: TGTGCCAGCAGCCTCGCCGGGGGTCGTAGCACAGATACGCAGTATTTT
clone size: .
J gene: TRBJ2-3
D gene: .
V gene: TRBV7-2

CDR3 protein: CASRRQGAYYEQYF
CDR3 DNA: TGTGCCAGCAGACGACAGGGGGCTTACTACGAGCAGTACTTC
clone size: .
J gene: TRBJ2-7
D gene: TRBD1
V gene: TRBV6-5

CDR3 protein: CASSGRETSSYEQYF
CDR3 DNA: TGCGCCAGCAGCGGAAGGGAGACGAGCTCCTACGAGCAGTACTTC
clone size: .
J gene: TRBJ2-7
D gene: .
V gene: TRBV5-1

CDR3 protein: CASSLRSGGAGDEQYF
CDR3 DNA: TGTGCCAGCAGCCTACGGAGCGGGGGGGCCGGCGACGAGCAGTACTTC
clone size: .
J gene: TRBJ2-7
D gene: TRBD2
V gene: TRBV3-1/TRBV3-2